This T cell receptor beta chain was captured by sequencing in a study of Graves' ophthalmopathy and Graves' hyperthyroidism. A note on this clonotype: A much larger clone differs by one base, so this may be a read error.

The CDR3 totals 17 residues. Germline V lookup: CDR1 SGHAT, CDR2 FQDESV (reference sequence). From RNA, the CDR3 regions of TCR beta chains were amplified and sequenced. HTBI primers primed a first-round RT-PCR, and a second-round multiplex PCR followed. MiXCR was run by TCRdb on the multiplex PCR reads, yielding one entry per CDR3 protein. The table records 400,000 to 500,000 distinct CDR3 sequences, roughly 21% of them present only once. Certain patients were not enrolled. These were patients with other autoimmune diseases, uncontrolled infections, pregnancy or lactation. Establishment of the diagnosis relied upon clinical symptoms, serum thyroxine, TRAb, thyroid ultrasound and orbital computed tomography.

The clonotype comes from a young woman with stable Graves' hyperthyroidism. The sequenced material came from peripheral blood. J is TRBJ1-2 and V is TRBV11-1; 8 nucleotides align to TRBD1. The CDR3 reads CASSPVGQETLTHGYAF. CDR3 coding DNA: TGTGCCAGCAGCCCGGTGGGACAGGAAACTCTTACCCATGGCTACGCCTTC.